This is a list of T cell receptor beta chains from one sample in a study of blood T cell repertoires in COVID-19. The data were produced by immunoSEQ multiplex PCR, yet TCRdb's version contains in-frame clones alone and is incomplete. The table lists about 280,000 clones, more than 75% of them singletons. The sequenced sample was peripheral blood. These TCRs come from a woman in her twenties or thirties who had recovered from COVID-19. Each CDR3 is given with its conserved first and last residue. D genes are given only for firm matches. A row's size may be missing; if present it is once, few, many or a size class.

DNA: TGTGCCAGCAGCCTACTGACTGGGGCCAACGTCCTGACTTTC; CDR3: CASSLLTGANVLTF; D: NA; J: TRBJ2-6; size: NA; V: TRBV5-5
DNA: TGCGCCAGCAGCTCGCAGGGGGCCGCGGGAGAGACCCAGTACTTC; CDR3: CASSSQGAAGETQYF; D: TRBD1; J: TRBJ2-5; size: once; V: TRBV5-1
DNA: TGTGCCAGTAGTACAGGCGACGGCTATGGCTACACCTTC; CDR3: CASSTGDGYGYTF; D: NA; J: TRBJ1-2; size: NA; V: TRBV19
DNA: TGCGCCAGCAGCTTGGATTCCCCAGGGAACACTGAAGCTTTCTTT; CDR3: CASSLDSPGNTEAFF; D: NA; J: TRBJ1-1; size: NA; V: TRBV5-1
DNA: TGTGCCGTCCACGTGAAGAGGACTAGCGGATACACAGATACGCAGTATTTT; CDR3: CAVHVKRTSGYTDTQYF; D: TRBD2; J: TRBJ2-3; size: once; V: TRBV2
DNA: TGTGCCAGCAGCTTAGGGACTGGGAAAGAGACCCAGTACTTC; CDR3: CASSLGTGKETQYF; D: NA; J: TRBJ2-5; size: many; V: TRBV5-5
DNA: TGTGCCAGCAGCCAAGATATTGGCGGGGGGTTTGGAATCGGGGAGCTGTTTTTT; CDR3: CASSQDIGGGFGIGELFF; D: TRBD2; J: TRBJ2-2; size: NA; V: TRBV3-1/TRBV3-2
DNA: TGTGCCAGCAGCTTTAGGACTAGAGGCTACGAGCAGTACTTC; CDR3: CASSFRTRGYEQYF; D: TRBD2; J: TRBJ2-7; size: NA; V: TRBV7-2
DNA: TGTGCCAGTAGTATTAACCCCCCCGGGACTGAAGCTTTCTTT; CDR3: CASSINPPGTEAFF; D: NA; J: TRBJ1-1; size: NA; V: TRBV19
DNA: TGTGCCAGCAGCTTCGACAGGGGAACAGATACGCAGTATTTT; CDR3: CASSFDRGTDTQYF; D: TRBD1; J: TRBJ2-3; size: NA; V: TRBV7-3
DNA: TGTGCCAGCAGTGACTCGTGGACAGACTATGGCTACACCTTC; CDR3: CASSDSWTDYGYTF; D: NA; J: TRBJ1-2; size: few; V: TRBV6-4
DNA: TGTGCCAGCAGTCCAAGCGGGAGACTCTACGAGCAGTACTTC; CDR3: CASSPSGRLYEQYF; D: TRBD2; J: TRBJ2-7; size: NA; V: TRBV27
DNA: TGCGCCAGCAGCTTGGGGGAGGACACTGAAGCTTTCTTT; CDR3: CASSLGEDTEAFF; D: NA; J: TRBJ1-1; size: few; V: TRBV5-1
DNA: TGTGCCAGCAGCCCACAGACAGGGCTGAACACTGAAGCTTTCTTT; CDR3: CASSPQTGLNTEAFF; D: TRBD1; J: TRBJ1-1; size: NA; V: TRBV3-1/TRBV3-2
DNA: TGTGCCAGCTCCCAGGGGACAGCGGACCTATACGAGCAGTACTTC; CDR3: CASSQGTADLYEQYF; D: TRBD1; J: TRBJ2-7; size: NA; V: TRBV18
DNA: TGTGCCAGCTCACCACGGGGAGGGGGAGACTCACCCCTCCACTTT; CDR3: CASSPRGGGDSPLHF; D: NA; J: TRBJ1-6; size: NA; V: TRBV18
DNA: TGCAGCGTTGAAGAGAACAGGGACGGCTACACCTTC; CDR3: CSVEENRDGYTF; D: NA; J: TRBJ1-2; size: NA; V: TRBV29-1
DNA: TGTGCCAGCAGCTTACCGGGACTAGCATTCGGTGAGCAGTTCTTC; CDR3: CASSLPGLAFGEQFF; D: TRBD2; J: TRBJ2-1; size: NA; V: TRBV7-6
DNA: TGTGCTAGTGGTTTGCGGTTATTGGGCAGGGGGGCTAACTATGGCTACACCTTC; CDR3: CASGLRLLGRGANYGYTF; D: TRBD1; J: TRBJ1-2; size: NA; V: TRBV12-5
DNA: TGTGCCAGCAGCTTCGAACAGGGTCTAGAAGAGCAGTACTTC; CDR3: CASSFEQGLEEQYF; D: NA; J: TRBJ2-7; size: once; V: TRBV7-9
DNA: TGTGCCAGCAGATCTTTGAGCTCCTACGAGCAGTACTTC; CDR3: CASRSLSSYEQYF; D: NA; J: TRBJ2-7; size: NA; V: TRBV5-5
DNA: TGTGCCAGTAGACAACAGGGTCTTTATGAAAAACTGTTTTTT; CDR3: CASRQQGLYEKLFF; D: NA; J: TRBJ1-4; size: NA; V: TRBV19
DNA: TGTGCCAGCAGCCCGCGTGCACTAGCGGGCCTTTACGAGCAGTACTTC; CDR3: CASSPRALAGLYEQYF; D: TRBD2; J: TRBJ2-7; size: NA; V: TRBV6-2/TRBV6-3
DNA: TGTGCCAGCAGTGAAGACGGGAGGGGCACAGATACGCAGTATTTT; CDR3: CASSEDGRGTDTQYF; D: TRBD2; J: TRBJ2-3; size: few; V: TRBV6-1
DNA: TGCGCCAGCAGCCCCGGGACTACTAAATCTGGGGCCAACGTCCTGACTTTC; CDR3: CASSPGTTKSGANVLTF; D: TRBD2; J: TRBJ2-6; size: NA; V: TRBV5-1
DNA: TGTGCCAGCAGCGTTGGACAGGGGAGCTGGAACACTGAAGCTTTCTTT; CDR3: CASSVGQGSWNTEAFF; D: TRBD1; J: TRBJ1-1; size: NA; V: TRBV9
DNA: TGTGCCACCAGTGATTCAGGCAGGCCTTACGAGCAGTACTTC; CDR3: CATSDSGRPYEQYF; D: NA; J: TRBJ2-7; size: NA; V: TRBV24-1
DNA: TGTGCCAGCAGCTCCCTACCCGGGACTTCCCAGCCCCAGCATTTT; CDR3: CASSSLPGTSQPQHF; D: NA; J: TRBJ1-5; size: few; V: TRBV3-1/TRBV3-2
DNA: TGCGCCAGCAGCTTGAGTGGGTGGCGGGACGGCGAGACCCAGTACTTC; CDR3: CASSLSGWRDGETQYF; D: NA; J: TRBJ2-5; size: NA; V: TRBV5-1
DNA: TGTGCCAGCAGCACGATCGGGGAGGCGGTGAACACTGAAGCTTTCTTT; CDR3: CASSTIGEAVNTEAFF; D: NA; J: TRBJ1-1; size: NA; V: TRBV11-2
DNA: TGTGCCAGTAGTATAGGGGGGACAGAACTGTTTTTT; CDR3: CASSIGGTELFF; D: TRBD1; J: TRBJ1-4; size: NA; V: TRBV19
DNA: TGTGCCTGGAGTGTACTTTTTGGGACAGGGGTACGATGGTCGGAGGCCAACGTCCTGACTTTC; CDR3: CAWSVLFGTGVRWSEANVLTF; D: TRBD1; J: TRBJ2-6; size: NA; V: TRBV30
DNA: TGTGCCAGCAGCCGACAGGGTCCCGGGGAGCTGTTTTTT; CDR3: CASSRQGPGELFF; D: TRBD1; J: TRBJ2-2; size: NA; V: TRBV11-2
DNA: TGTGCCAGCAGCTCGGGACTAGCGGGGGGGGACTACGAGCAGTACTTC; CDR3: CASSSGLAGGDYEQYF; D: TRBD2; J: TRBJ2-7; size: NA; V: TRBV7-2
DNA: TGTGCCAGCAGTCCCCGGGACAGGCCTACTTATGGCTACACCTTC; CDR3: CASSPRDRPTYGYTF; D: TRBD1; J: TRBJ1-2; size: NA; V: TRBV27
DNA: TGTGCCAGCAGTTCCCCGACAGCGAACACTGAAGCTTTCTTT; CDR3: CASSSPTANTEAFF; D: NA; J: TRBJ1-1; size: NA; V: TRBV27
DNA: TGTGCCAGCAGTGCCTTACGGGAGGGCCCCAATGAGCAGTTCTTC; CDR3: CASSALREGPNEQFF; D: TRBD2; J: TRBJ2-1; size: few; V: TRBV2
DNA: TGTGCCAGCAGCTTACTCGCGGGAGGCGCCTACGAGCAGTACTTC; CDR3: CASSLLAGGAYEQYF; D: TRBD2; J: TRBJ2-7; size: NA; V: TRBV7-3
DNA: TGTGCCAGCAGCAGGGACATAACCTCCTACAATGAGCAGTTCTTC; CDR3: CASSRDITSYNEQFF; D: NA; J: TRBJ2-1; size: NA; V: TRBV5-4
DNA: TGCAGCGCGGAGCAGGGGGAACGCTACACCTTC; CDR3: CSAEQGERYTF; D: TRBD1; J: TRBJ1-2; size: few; V: TRBV29-1
DNA: TGCGCCAGCAGCTTGACTAGTGGTGGCGGGGAGCTGTTTTTT; CDR3: CASSLTSGGGELFF; D: NA; J: TRBJ2-2; size: NA; V: TRBV5-1
DNA: TGTGCCAGCAGCGTTGGGCGATCCCAAGAGACCCAGTACTTC; CDR3: CASSVGRSQETQYF; D: NA; J: TRBJ2-5; size: NA; V: TRBV9
DNA: TGTGCCAGCACTCGTAGCGGGTCCTACCAAGAGACCCAGTACTTC; CDR3: CASTRSGSYQETQYF; D: TRBD2; J: TRBJ2-5; size: NA; V: TRBV5-6
DNA: TGTGCCAGCAGCTCCGGAGACAGGGTCGTAATCACCGAGCAGTACTTC; CDR3: CASSSGDRVVITEQYF; D: TRBD1; J: TRBJ2-7; size: NA; V: TRBV5-4